This T cell receptor beta chain emerged from a study of persistence of HIV-infected CD4 T cells. Worth noting for this clone: Its specificity is not known.

Anti-CD3/anti-CD28 beads served as a nonspecific positive control stimulus. Sorting selected CD4+ T cells upregulating both CD40 ligand and CD69. Donors had CD4+ T cell counts above 400 cells/uL and were CMV-seropositive. Between the trimmed V and J ends, which lost 7 bases and 3 bases, there was a span of 6 bases. The CDR3 is made up of 12 amino acids. The germline V gene encodes CDR1 MNHEY and CDR2 SVGAGI. The immunoSEQ assay was version 4, run in survey mode. The protocol was immunoSEQ multiplex PCR, while the TCRdb copy is restricted to in-frame clones and leaves out a portion. The data hold more than 35,000 clones, with roughly 92% observed a single time.

V is TRBV6-5 and J is TRBJ1-4, with unresolved D. The material was CD4+ T cells sorted from PBMCs after approximately 19-hour stimulation, obtained from a patient who received antiretroviral therapy. This receptor was taken from an adult man with HIV who was CMV-seropositive. The CDR3, as DNA: TGTGCCAGCAAGGACGCTAATGAAAAACTGTTTTTT. Its protein is CASKDANEKLFF.